A single sample gave rise to the 5 T cell receptor beta chains below, sequenced in a study of shared clonotypes between healthy human individuals. The data were produced by immunoSEQ multiplex PCR, yet TCRdb's version contains in-frame clones alone and is incomplete. The table has 2 million to 3 million clones, roughly 92% seen once; the top ten hold over 0.12%. Sample: naive CD4+ T cells sorted from blood. The subset is: CD45RA+ positively selected. The receptors stem from a man in his late teens or twenties in good health.

This clone was seen just once. This may be a read error, as it is one base from a much larger clone. In the same sample, other DNA sequences code for this CDR3. The chain has TRBV7-2 and TRBJ2-7; D remains ambiguous. The CDR3 has 11 residues. V was shortened by 5 bases and J by 0 bases, with 2 bases between the two germline ends. Germline lookup yields CDR1 SGHTA and CDR2 FQGNSA. The CDR3 region is CASSISYEQYF. CDR3 in DNA: TGTGCCAGCAGCATCTCCTACGAGCAGTACTTC.

The chain carries TRBV10-1 and TRBJ2-1, with 7 bases matching TRBD2. The germline CDR1 and CDR2 sequences are WNHNN and SYGVQD (reference sequence). This CDR3 spans 15 amino acids. J was trimmed by 3 bases and V by 2 bases; bases with no gene match: 4. CDR3 protein: CASSEGRAYYNEQFF. DNA for the CDR3: TGCGCCAGCAGTGAGGGGAGGGCCTACTACAATGAGCAGTTCTTC.

V gene TRBV9 combines with J gene TRBJ2-3; tentatively, D is TRBD2 (7 bases). This CDR3 has 18 amino acids. Germline CDR1 and CDR2: SGDLS and YYNGEE. With 4 bases removed from V and 2 bases from J, the gap between germline ends came to 23 bases. CDR3 in amino acids: CASSPRGWGGDSTDTQYF. The CDR3 DNA reads TGTGCCAGCAGCCCTCGGGGCTGGGGGGGCGATTCCACAGATACGCAGTATTTT. The variable domain in full, with the rest retrieved from reference TRBV9 and TRBJ2-3, is DSGVTQTPKHLITATGQRVTLRCSPRSGDLSVYWYQQSLDQGLQFLIQYYNGEERAKGNILERFSAQQFPDLHSELNLSSLELGDSALYFCASSPRGWGGDSTDTQYFGPGTRLTVL.

This chain connects TRBV18 to TRBJ1-1; tentatively, D is TRBD1 (5 bases). The germline V gene encodes CDR1 KGHSH and CDR2 LQKENI. This CDR3 region has 14 residues. The V end was cut by 6 bases, the J end by 0 bases, with 11 bases between. In DNA, the CDR3 is TGTGCCAGCTCGCGGACGGACATGAACACTGAAGCTTTCTTT. Amino acids: CASSRTDMNTEAFF.

The rearrangement uses TRBV5-6 and TRBJ2-2; the D gene is possibly TRBD2 (5 bases). The CDR3 covers 13 residues. V lost 4 bases to trimming and J lost 4 bases, with 8 bases between them. CDR1 is SGHDT and CDR2 is YYEEEE in the germline V gene. The CDR3 reads CASSRDFTGELFF. CDR3 coding DNA: TGTGCCAGCAGCCGGGATTTCACCGGGGAGCTGTTTTTT.